Below, one T cell receptor (beta chain) is given with its context. What it binds is unknown. UMI-tagged 5'RACE template switching yielded the TCR beta cDNA. With the 5' RACE reads reprocessed, TCRdb shows one record per CDR3 protein and no DNA. Its listing shows 200,000 to 300,000 distinct CDR3 sequences. The sample originates from a study of T cells expressing NK-cell markers. Overall study context: In sorted CD3+CD56+NKG2C+, CD3+CD56+NKG2C- and CD3+CD56-NKG2C+ T cells, TCR beta repertoires were obtained. Study findings and constraints: The CD3+CD56-NKG2C+ fraction of a few donors was also led by these clonotypes. Dominant NKG2C+ clonotypes in five or six donors made up roughly 1.0-7.5% of CD8+ T cells.

The CDR3 sequence is 13 residues long. Germline CDR1 is SQVTM and CDR2 is ANQGSEA. The receptor comes from a man younger than 35 in good health. Input material: blood T cells: a sorted CD56 or NKG2C T cell subset, CD4+ or CD8+ T cells, or bulk PBMC T cells (not recorded which). This chain uses TRBV29-1 with TRBJ1-5; TCRdb proposes TRBD1, but this gene call is untestable without DNA. The CDR3 spells CSVLDTSNQPQHF. The full variable domain, in which reference TRBV29-1 and TRBJ1-5 provide the parts outside the CDR3, is SAVISQKPSRDICQRGTSLTIQCQVDSQVTMMFWYRQQPGQSLTLIATANQGSEATYESGFVIDKFPISRPNLTFSTLTVSNMSPEDSSIYLCSVLDTSNQPQHFGDGTRLSIL.